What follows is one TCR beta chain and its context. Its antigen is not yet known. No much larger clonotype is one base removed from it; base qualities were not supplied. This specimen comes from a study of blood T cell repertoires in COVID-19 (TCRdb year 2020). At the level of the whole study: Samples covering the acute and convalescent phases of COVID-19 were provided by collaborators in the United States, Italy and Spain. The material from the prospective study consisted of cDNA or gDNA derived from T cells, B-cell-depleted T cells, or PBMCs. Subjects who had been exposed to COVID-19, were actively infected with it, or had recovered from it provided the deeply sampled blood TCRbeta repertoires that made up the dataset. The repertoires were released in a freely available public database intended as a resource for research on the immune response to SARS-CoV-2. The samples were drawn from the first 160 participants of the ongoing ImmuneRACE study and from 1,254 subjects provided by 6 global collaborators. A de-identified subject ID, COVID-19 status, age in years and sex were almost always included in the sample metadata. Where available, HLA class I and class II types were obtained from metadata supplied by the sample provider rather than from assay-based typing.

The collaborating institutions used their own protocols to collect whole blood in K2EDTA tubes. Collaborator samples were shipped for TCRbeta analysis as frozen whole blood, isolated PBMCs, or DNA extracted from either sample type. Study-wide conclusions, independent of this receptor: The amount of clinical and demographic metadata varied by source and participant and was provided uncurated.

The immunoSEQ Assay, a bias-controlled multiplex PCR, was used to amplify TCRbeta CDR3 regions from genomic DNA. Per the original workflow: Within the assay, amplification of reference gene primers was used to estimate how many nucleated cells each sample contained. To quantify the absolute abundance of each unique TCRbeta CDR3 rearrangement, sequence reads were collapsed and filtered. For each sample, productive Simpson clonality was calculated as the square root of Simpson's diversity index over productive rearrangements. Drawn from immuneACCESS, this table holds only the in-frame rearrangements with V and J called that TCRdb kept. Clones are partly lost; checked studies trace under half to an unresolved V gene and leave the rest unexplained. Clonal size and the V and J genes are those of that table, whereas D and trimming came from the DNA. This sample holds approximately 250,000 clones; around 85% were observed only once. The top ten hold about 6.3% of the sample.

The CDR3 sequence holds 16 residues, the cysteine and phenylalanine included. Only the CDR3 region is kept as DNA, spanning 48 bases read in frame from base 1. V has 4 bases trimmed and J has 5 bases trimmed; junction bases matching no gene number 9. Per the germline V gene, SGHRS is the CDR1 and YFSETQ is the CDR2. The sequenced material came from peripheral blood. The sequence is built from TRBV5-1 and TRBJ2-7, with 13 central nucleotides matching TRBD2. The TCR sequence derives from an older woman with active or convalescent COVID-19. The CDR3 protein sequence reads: CASSSQGTSGIDEQYF. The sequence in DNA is TGCGCCAGCAGCAGTCAGGGGACTAGCGGGATCGACGAGCAGTACTTC.